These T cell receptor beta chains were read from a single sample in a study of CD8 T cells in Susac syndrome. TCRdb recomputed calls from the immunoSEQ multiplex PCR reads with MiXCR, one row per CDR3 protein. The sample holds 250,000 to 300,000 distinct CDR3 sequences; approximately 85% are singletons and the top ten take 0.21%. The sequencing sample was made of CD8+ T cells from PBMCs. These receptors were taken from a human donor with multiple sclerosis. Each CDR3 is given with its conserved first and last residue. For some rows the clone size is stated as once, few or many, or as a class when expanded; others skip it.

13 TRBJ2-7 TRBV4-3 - CASSQEAEYEQYF
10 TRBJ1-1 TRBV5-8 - CASSFAEAFF
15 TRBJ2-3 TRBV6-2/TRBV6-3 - CASSYPPGAADTQYF
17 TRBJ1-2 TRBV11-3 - CASSLQGNLGKTYGYTF
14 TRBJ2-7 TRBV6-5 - CASSYRGTGYEQYF
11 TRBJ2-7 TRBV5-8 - CASSYYSEQYF
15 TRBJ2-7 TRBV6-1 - CASSDPGLIDYEQYF
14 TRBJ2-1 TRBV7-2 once CASSPFWNCNEQFF
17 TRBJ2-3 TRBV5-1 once CASSALQGGLSTDTQYF
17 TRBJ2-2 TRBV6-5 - CASSYGSAGTNTGELFF
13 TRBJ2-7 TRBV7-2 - CAIQEGDSYEQYF
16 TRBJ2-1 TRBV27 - CASSLVTASSYNEQFF
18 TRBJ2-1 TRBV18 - CASSPFLSLGQGDNEQFF
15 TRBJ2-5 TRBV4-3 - CASSQDPFKGETQYF
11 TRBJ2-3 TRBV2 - CASSPPGTQYF
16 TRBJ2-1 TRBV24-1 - CATSDLGGEAYNEQFF
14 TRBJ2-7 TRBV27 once CASSLFRGDDEQYF
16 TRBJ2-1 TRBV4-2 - CASSQDPAGGDNEQFF
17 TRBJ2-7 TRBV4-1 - CASSQALLEGWGYEQYF
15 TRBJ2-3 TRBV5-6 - CASSLQGASTDTQYF
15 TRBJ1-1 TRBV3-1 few CASSSAQGSNTEAFF
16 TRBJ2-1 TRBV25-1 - CASSEDLGSYYNEQFF
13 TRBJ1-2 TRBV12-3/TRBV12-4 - CASSLAGGDRYTF
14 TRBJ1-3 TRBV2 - CASQDRFSGNTIYF
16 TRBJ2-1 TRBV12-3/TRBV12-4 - CASSFYWVTSINEQFF
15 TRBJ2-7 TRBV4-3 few CASSQDSASSYEQYF
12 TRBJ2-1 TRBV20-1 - CSAPTRYNEQFF
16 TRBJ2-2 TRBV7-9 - CASSPTTASNTGELFF
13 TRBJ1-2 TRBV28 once CASSLSGIYGYTF
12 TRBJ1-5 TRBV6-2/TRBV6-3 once CASSQGFQPQHF